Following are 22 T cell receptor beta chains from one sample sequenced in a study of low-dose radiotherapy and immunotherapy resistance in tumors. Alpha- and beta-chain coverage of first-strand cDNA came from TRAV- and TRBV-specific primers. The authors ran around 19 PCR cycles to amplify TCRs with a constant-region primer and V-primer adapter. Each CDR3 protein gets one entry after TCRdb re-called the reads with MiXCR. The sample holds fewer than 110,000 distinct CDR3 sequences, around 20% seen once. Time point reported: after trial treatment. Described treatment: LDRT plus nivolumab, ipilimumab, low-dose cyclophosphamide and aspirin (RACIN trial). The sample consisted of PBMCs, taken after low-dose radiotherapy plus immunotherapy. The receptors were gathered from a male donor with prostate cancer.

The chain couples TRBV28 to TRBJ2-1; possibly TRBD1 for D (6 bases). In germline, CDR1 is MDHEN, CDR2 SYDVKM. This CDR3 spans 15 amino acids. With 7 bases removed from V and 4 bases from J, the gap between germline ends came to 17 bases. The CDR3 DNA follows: TGTGCCAGCACCCCGGCACAAACAGGGTACAATGAGCAGTTCTTC. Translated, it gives CASTPAQTGYNEQFF.

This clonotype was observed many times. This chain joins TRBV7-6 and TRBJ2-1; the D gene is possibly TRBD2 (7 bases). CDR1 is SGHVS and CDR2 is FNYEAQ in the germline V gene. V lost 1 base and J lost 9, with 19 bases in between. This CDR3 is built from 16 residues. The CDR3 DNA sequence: TGTGCCAGCAGCTTAGGTGGGGGGCGGGGGTTGAGTGAGCAGTTCTTC. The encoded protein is CASSLGGGRGLSEQFF.

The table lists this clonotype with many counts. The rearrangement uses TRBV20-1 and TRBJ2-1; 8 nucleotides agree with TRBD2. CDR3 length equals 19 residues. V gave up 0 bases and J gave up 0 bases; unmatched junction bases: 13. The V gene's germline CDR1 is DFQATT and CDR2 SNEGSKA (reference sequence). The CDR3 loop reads CSARDSPLAGRSSYNEQFF. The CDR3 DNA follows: TGCAGTGCTAGAGATTCTCCGCTAGCGGGCCGGAGCTCCTACAATGAGCAGTTCTTC.

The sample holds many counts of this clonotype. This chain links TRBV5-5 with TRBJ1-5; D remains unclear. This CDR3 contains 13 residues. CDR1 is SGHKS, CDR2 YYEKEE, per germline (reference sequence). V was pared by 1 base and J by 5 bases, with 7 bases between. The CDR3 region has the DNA TGTGCCAGCAGCTTGCCAGGAGATCAGCCCCAGCATTTT. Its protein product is CASSLPGDQPQHF.

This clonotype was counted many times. CDR3 sequence reads: CASSFRGTSGYNEQFF. CDR3 coding DNA: TGTGCCAGCAGCTTTCGTGGGACTAGCGGCTACAATGAGCAGTTCTTC. V usage is TRBV7-6 and J usage is TRBJ2-1; the match to TRBD2 covers 11 bases. With 3 bases clipped from V and 3 bases from J, the junction kept 4 bases outside the gene matches. Germline values: CDR1 SGHVS, CDR2 FNYEAQ. The CDR3 is 16 amino acids. The variable domain in full, completed from reference TRBV7-6 and TRBJ2-1, reads GAGVSQSPRYKVTKRGQDVALRCDPISGHVSLYWYRQALGQGPEFLTYFNYEAQQDKSGLPNDRFSAERPEGSISTLTIQRTEQRDSAMYRCASSFRGTSGYNEQFFGPGTRLTVL.

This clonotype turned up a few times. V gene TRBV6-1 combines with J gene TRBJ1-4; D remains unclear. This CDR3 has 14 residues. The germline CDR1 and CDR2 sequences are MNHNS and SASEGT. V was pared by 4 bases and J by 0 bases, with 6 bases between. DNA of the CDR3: TGTGCCAGCAGTGTATGGGCAACTAATGAAAAACTGTTTTTT. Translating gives CASSVWATNEKLFF.

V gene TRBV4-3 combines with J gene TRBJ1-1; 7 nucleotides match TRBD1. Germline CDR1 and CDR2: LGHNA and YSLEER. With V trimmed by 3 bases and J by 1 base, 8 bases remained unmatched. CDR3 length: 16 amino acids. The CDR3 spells CASSQAGTERNTEAFF. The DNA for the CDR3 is TGCGCCAGCAGCCAGGCCGGGACAGAGCGGAACACTGAAGCTTTCTTT.

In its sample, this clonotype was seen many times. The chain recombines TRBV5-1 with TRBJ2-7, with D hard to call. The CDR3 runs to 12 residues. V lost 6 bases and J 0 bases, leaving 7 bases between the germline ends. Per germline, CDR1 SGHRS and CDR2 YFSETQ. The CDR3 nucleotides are TGCGCCAGCAACCCTTACTCCTACGAGCAGTACTTC. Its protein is CASNPYSYEQYF. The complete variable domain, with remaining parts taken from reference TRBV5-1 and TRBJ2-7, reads KAGVTQTPRYLIKTRGQQVTLSCSPISGHRSVSWYQQTPGQGLQFLFEYFSETQRNKGNFPGRFSGRQFSNSRSEMNVSTLELGDSALYLCASNPYSYEQYFGPGTRLTVT.

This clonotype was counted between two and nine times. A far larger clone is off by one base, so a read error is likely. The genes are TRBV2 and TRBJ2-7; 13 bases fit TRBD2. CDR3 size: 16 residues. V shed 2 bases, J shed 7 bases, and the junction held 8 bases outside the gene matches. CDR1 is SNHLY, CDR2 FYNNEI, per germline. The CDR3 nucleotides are TGTGCCAGCAGTGAACGCACTAGCGGGGGGGCAAATGAGCAGTACTTC. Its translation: CASSERTSGGANEQYF.

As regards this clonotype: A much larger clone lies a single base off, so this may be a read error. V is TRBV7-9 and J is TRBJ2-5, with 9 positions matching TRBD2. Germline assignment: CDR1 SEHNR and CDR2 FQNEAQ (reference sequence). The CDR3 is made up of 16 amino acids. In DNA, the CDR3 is TGTGCCAGCAGGTTAGGTAGCGGGGGCCCCCAAGAGACCCAGTACTTC. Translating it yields CASRLGSGGPQETQYF.

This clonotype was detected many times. The CDR3 nucleotides read TGTGCCAGCAGCCCAGGACTAGCGGGGAACAATGAGCAGTTCTTC. It encodes CASSPGLAGNNEQFF. This rearrangement joins TRBV11-2 to TRBJ2-1, with 12 bases lining up with TRBD2. The germline gives CDR1 SGHAT, CDR2 FQNNGV. The CDR3 covers 15 residues. The ends lost 5 bases at V and 5 bases at J; junction bases unmatched: 4.

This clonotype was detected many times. The CDR3 loop is CASSQEGLAQDTQYF. The DNA for the CDR3 is TGTGCCAGCAGCCAAGAGGGTCTAGCGCAAGATACGCAGTATTTT. The chain employs TRBV4-2 and TRBJ2-3; TRBD2 is a possible D gene (6 bases). This CDR3 has 15 amino acids. V lost 0 bases and J 5 bases, leaving 12 bases between the germline ends. In germline, CDR1 is LGHNA, CDR2 YNFKEQ.

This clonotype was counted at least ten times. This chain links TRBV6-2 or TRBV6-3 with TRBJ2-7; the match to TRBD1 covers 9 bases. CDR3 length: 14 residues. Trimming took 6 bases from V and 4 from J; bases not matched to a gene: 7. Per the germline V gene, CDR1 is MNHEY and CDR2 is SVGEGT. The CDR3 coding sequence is TGTGCCAGCAGAACCCGGGACAGGGCTTACGAGCAGTACTTC. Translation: CASRTRDRAYEQYF.

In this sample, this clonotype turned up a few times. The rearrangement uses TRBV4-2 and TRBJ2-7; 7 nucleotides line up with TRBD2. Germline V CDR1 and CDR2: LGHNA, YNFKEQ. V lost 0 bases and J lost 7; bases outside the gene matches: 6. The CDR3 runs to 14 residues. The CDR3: CASSQDAAGWEQYF. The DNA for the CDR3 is TGTGCCAGCAGCCAAGATGCAGCGGGGTGGGAGCAGTACTTC.

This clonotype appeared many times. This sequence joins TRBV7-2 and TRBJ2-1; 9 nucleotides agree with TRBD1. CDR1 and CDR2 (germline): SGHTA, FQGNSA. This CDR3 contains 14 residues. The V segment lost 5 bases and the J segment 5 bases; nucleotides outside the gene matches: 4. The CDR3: CASSLRTGDNEQFF. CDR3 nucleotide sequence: TGTGCCAGCAGCCTTCGGACAGGGGACAATGAGCAGTTCTTC.

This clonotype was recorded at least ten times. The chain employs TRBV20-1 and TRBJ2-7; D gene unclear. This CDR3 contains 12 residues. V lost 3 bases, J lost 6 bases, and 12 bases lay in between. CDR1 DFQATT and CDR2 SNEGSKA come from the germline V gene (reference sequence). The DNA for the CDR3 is TGCAGTGCTAGCCCTCCCTCGAGCGAGCAGTACTTC. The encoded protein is CSASPPSSEQYF.

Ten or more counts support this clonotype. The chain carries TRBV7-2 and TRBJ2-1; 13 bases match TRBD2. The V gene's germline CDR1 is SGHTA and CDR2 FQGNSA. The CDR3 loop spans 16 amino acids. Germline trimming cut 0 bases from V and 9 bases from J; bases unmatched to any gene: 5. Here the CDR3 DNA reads TGTGCCAGCAGCTTAGCGCTAACTAGCGGGGGGGGTGAGCAGTTCTTC. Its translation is CASSLALTSGGGEQFF.

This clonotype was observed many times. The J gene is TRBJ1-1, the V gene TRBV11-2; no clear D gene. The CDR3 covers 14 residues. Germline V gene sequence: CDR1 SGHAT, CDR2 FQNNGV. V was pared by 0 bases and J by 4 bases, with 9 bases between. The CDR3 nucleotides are TGTGCCAGCAGCTTAGATTACGAGCTCACTGAAGCTTTCTTT. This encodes CASSLDYELTEAFF.

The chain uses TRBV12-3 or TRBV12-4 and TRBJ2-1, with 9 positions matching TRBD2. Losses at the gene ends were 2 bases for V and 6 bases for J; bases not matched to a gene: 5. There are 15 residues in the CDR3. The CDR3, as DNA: TGTGCCAGCAGTTTAACTAGCGGGTCGGCCAATGAGCAGTTCTTC. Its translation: CASSLTSGSANEQFF.

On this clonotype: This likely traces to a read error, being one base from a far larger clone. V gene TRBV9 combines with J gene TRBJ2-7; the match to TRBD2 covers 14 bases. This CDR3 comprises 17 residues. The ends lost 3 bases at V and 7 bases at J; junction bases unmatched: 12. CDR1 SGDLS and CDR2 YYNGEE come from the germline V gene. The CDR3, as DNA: TGTGCCAGCAGCGCGACTAGCGGGGGGGAAGGTATTCGGGAGCAGTACTTC. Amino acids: CASSATSGGEGIREQYF.

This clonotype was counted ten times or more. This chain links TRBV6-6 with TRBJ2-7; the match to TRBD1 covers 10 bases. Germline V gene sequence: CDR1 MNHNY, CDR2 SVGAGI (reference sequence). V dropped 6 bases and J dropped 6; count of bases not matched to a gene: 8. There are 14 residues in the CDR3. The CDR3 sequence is CASSPSGTGVEQYF. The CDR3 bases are TGTGCCAGCAGCCCGTCCGGGACAGGGGTCGAGCAGTACTTC.

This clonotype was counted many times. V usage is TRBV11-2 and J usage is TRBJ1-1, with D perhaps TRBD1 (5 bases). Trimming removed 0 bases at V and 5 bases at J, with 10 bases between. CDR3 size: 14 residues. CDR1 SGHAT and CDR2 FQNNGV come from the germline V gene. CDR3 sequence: CASSLDLWGTEAFF. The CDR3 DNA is TGTGCCAGCAGCTTAGATCTATGGGGGACTGAAGCTTTCTTT.